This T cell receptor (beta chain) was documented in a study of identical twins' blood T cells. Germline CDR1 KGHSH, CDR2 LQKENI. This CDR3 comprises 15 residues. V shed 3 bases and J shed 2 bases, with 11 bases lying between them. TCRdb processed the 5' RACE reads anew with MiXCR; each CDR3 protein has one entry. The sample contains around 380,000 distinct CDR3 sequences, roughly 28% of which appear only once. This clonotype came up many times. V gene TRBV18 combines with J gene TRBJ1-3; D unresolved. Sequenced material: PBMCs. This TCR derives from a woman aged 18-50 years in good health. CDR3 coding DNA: TGTGCCAGCTCACCCTCTAAAGATACTGGAAACACCATATATTTT. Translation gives CASSPSKDTGNTIYF. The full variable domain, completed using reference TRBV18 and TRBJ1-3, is NAGVMQNPRHLVRRRGQEARLRCSPMKGHSHVYWYRQLPEEGLKFMVYLQKENIIDESGMPKERFSAEFPKEGPSILRIQQVVRGDSAAYFCASSPSKDTGNTIYFGEGSWLTVV.